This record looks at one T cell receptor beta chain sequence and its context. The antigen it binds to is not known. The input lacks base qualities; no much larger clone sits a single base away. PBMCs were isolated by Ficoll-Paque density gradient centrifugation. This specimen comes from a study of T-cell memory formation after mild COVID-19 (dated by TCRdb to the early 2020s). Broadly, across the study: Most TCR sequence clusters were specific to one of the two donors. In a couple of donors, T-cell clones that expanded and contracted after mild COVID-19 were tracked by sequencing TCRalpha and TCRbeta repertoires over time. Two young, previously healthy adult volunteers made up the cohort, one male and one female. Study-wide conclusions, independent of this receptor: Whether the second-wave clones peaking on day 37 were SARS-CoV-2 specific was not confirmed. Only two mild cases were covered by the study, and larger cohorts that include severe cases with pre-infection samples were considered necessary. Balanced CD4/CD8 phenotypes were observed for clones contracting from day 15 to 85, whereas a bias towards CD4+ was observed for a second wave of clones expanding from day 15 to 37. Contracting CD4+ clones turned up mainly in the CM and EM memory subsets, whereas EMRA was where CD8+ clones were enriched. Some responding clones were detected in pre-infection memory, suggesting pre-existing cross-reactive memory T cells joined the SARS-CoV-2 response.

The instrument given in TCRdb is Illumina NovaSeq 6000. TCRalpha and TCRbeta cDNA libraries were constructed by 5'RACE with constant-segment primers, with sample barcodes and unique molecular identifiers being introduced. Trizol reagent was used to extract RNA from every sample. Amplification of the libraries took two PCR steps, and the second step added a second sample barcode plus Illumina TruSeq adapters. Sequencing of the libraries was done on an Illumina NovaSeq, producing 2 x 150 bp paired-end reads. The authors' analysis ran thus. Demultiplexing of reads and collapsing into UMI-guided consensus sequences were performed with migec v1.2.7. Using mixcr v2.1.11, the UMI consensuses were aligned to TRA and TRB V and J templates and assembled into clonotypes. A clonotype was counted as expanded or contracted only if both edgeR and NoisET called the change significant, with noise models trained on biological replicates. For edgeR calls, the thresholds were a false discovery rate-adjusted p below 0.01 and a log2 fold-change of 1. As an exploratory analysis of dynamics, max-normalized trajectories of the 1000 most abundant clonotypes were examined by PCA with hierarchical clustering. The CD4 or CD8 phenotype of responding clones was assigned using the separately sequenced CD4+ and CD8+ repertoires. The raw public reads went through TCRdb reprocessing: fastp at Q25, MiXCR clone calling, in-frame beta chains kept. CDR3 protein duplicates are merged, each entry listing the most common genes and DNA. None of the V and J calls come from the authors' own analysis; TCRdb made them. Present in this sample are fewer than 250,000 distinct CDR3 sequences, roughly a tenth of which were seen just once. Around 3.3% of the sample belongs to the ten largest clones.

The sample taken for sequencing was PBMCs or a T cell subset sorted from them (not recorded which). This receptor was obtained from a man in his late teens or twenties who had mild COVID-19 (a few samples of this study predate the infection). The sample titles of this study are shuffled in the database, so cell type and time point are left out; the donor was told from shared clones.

The CDR3 here reads CASSVFQGVGTDTQYF. The nucleotide sequence is TGTGCCAGCAGCGTATTTCAGGGGGTCGGTACAGATACGCAGTATTTT. The chain is assembled from TRBV9 and TRBJ2-3; 7 of the junction bases match TRBD1. Unmatched junction bases come to 8, with V trimmed by 1 base and J by 3 bases. Including the terminal cysteine and phenylalanine, the CDR3 comprises 16 residues. Only CDR3 DNA remains: 48 bases, in frame from the first base. CDR1 and CDR2 are drawn from the germline V gene: SGDLS, YYNGEE.